In its sample, the clone carrying this T cell receptor beta chain was seen a few times. What it binds is not known. Primers used in a second PCR of roughly 7 to 11 cycles were a sample-barcoded 5' primer and a J-beta primer mix. Using its own MiXCR run on the 5' RACE reads, TCRdb lists one record per CDR3 protein. This table holds about 940,000 distinct CDR3 sequences, about 48% found once. This CDR3 has 15 residues. Germline V lookup: CDR1 SQVTM, CDR2 ANQGSEA. Between the trimmed V and J ends, which lost 1 base and 7 bases, there was a span of 17 bases. The data are from a study of blood T cells in healthy people across ages. Study-wide findings and caveats: Roughly linear age-related decline in beta diversity appeared, significant by age around 38. The study found more naive CD4+ cells and higher diversity in long-lived than aged donors.

Every sample yielded at least 6.5 million isolated PBMCs. Specimen: blood. The chain combines TRBV29-1 with TRBJ2-1; D is undetermined. The TCR sequence derives from a man between 25 and 39 years old in good health. CDR3 protein: CSVEVTDTVQNEQFF. The CDR3 nucleotides read TGCAGCGTTGAAGTTACAGACACCGTACAAAATGAGCAGTTCTTC.